Below, 20 T cell receptor beta chains from the same sample are listed, as sequenced in a study of T cell clusters in autoimmune cytopenias. One tube held mixed TRB-A and TRB-B primer pools for touch-down PCR. TCRdb reprocessed the multiplex PCR reads, keeping one entry per CDR3 protein, no DNA. The ten top clones account for around 5.2%, within a sample of thousands of distinct CDR3 sequences. TRB amplification used around 0.25 ug of peripheral blood genomic DNA. Sequencing used peripheral blood. Receptor source: a human donor with an autoimmune cytopenia or autoimmune hepatitis (not recorded which).

The CDR3 region is CASSGEAPNSGNTIYF. V is TRBV6-4 and J is TRBJ1-3. There are 16 residues in the CDR3. Germline lookup yields CDR1 MRHNA and CDR2 SNTAGT.

This clonotype is identified as medium-sized from frequency. The chain recombines TRBV5-4 with TRBJ2-7; TCRdb names TRBD1, which stays unverified in the absence of DNA. The CDR3 has 14 residues. CDR1 and CDR2 from the germline V gene are SGHNT and YYREEE (reference sequence). This chain's CDR3 is CASSSAGQRIEQYF.

This clonotype is called medium-sized based on its frequency. The V gene is TRBV7-6, the J gene TRBJ1-6; absent DNA, TCRdb's TRBD1 call cannot be checked. There are 15 residues in the CDR3. Germline V gene sequence: CDR1 SGHVS, CDR2 FNYEAQ. CDR3: CASSSPQGAHSPLHF.

The J gene is TRBJ2-5, the V gene TRBV24-1. The germline V gene has CDR1 KGHDR and CDR2 SFDVKD. This CDR3 comprises 14 residues. The CDR3 sequence: CATSDYGEGETQYF.

This clonotype is labeled medium-sized based on frequency. This chain links TRBV5-1 with TRBJ2-3. Germline V gives CDR1 SGHRS, CDR2 YFSETQ. The CDR3 spans 12 residues. This CDR3 is CASSLARDTQYF.

The rearrangement links TRBV11-2 to TRBJ1-1; the TCRdb call, TRBD1, lacks DNA for checking. This CDR3 contains 19 residues. Germline V gene sequence: CDR1 SGHAT, CDR2 FQNNGV. The CDR3 loop reads CASSYFNNPIRGSGTEAFF.

By frequency, this clonotype registers medium-sized. The chain links TRBV6-5 to TRBJ2-7; the D call from TCRdb, TRBD2, cannot be confirmed without DNA. This CDR3 is built from 16 residues. The germline gives CDR1 MNHEY, CDR2 SVGAGI. The CDR3 sequence is CASSNPSVGSTYEQYF.

This rearrangement joins TRBV7-2 to TRBJ2-5; TCRdb reports TRBD2, a call that lacks DNA to check it against. The CDR3 spans 13 residues. CDR1 and CDR2 (germline): SGHTA, FQGNSA. The chain's CDR3 is CASSLRDLGAQYF.

By frequency, this clonotype registers medium-sized. The chain is built from TRBV6-2 or TRBV6-3 and TRBJ2-7; with no DNA, the TCRdb D assignment of TRBD1 cannot be verified. The CDR3 runs to 14 residues. CDR1 and CDR2 (germline): MNHEY, SVGEGT. The CDR3: CASRDSDRNYEQYF.

This sequence joins TRBV7-2 and TRBJ2-2. The CDR3 is 13 amino acids. Germline V CDR1 and CDR2: SGHTA, FQGNSA. CDR3 in amino acids: CASSLTYTGELFF.

This chain uses TRBV18 with TRBJ1-2; TCRdb returns TRBD1, unconfirmable since there is no DNA. The CDR3 loop spans 14 amino acids. Germline CDR1 and CDR2: KGHSH and LQKENI. CDR3 sequence: CASSPLQGKYGYTF.

According to its frequency, this clonotype is medium-sized. V is TRBV19 and J is TRBJ2-1; the D gene TCRdb calls, TRBD1, cannot be checked with no DNA. The CDR3 has 12 amino acids. Germline V gene data show CDR1 as LNHDA and CDR2 as SQIVND (reference sequence). Here the CDR3 reads CASSHIQGAWFF.

This clonotype is labeled medium-sized based on frequency. The chain links TRBV13 to TRBJ1-2. The CDR3 has 16 residues. CDR1 is PRHDT, CDR2 FYEKMQ, per germline (reference sequence). CDR3 in amino acids: CASSYPSGEVDYGYTF. Combining the CDR3 with reference TRBV13 and TRBJ1-2 gives the whole variable domain AAGVIQSPRHLIKEKRETATLKCYPIPRHDTVYWYQQGPGQDPQFLISFYEKMQSDKGSIPDRFSAQQFSDYHSELNMSSLELGDSALYFCASSYPSGEVDYGYTFGSGTRLTVV.

Measured by frequency, this clonotype is medium-sized. The chain couples TRBV15 to TRBJ2-6. Germline values: CDR1 LNHNV, CDR2 YYDKDF (reference sequence). The length of the CDR3 is 17 residues. CDR3 region: CATSRAPLGAGANVLTF.

The chain carries TRBV19 and TRBJ1-1. The germline CDR1 and CDR2 sequences are LNHDA and SQIVND (reference sequence). The CDR3 is 13 residues long. The CDR3 spells CASSISGYTEAFF.

In terms of frequency, this clonotype is medium-sized. The CDR3 is CASSNRTGLREQYF. V is TRBV6-6 and J is TRBJ2-7; with no DNA, the TCRdb D assignment of TRBD1 cannot be verified. The CDR3 covers 14 residues. The V gene's germline CDR1 is MNHNY and CDR2 SVGAGI (reference sequence).

The chain carries TRBV7-9 and TRBJ2-5. Germline lookup yields CDR1 SEHNR and CDR2 FQNEAQ (reference sequence). The CDR3 has 16 residues. The CDR3 region is CASSLAGLAVQETQYF. Looking up the rest from reference TRBV7-9 and TRBJ2-5 gives the full variable domain: DTGVSQNPRHKITKRGQNVTFRCDPISEHNRLYWYRQTLGQGPEFLTYFQNEAQLEKSRLLSDRFSAERPKGSFSTLEIQRTEQGDSAMYLCASSLAGLAVQETQYFGPGTRLLVL.

The gene calls are TRBV12-5 and TRBJ2-1; TCRdb's D call of TRBD2 is untestable without DNA. This CDR3 contains 19 residues. From germline, CDR1 is LGHNT and CDR2 FRNRAP. Here the CDR3 reads CASGLVGLAGGLSYNEQFF.

The chain combines TRBV7-2 with TRBJ2-1; there is no DNA to check the TCRdb D call of TRBD2. CDR3 length: 13 amino acids. Per the germline V gene, CDR1 is SGHTA and CDR2 is FQGNSA. The CDR3 here is CASSFLAGNEQFF.

V usage is TRBV10-2 and J usage is TRBJ1-6. Per the germline V gene, CDR1 is WSHSY and CDR2 is SAAADI. CDR3 length: 13 amino acids. The CDR3 here is CASRGGINSPLHF.